The entry below describes one T cell receptor beta chain. Its cognate antigen is unknown. Researchers used genomic DNA as the template to profile TCR beta VDJ and CDR3. TCRdb recomputed calls from the reads with MiXCR, one row per CDR3 protein. The table records around 400,000 distinct CDR3 sequences, just under 70% of them present only once. The source of the sample is a study of CD8+CD57+ T cells in acquired aplastic anemia. Study summary: When averaged, DNA from sorted CD4+ and CD8+ cells came to 2.5 to 4 ug. Healthy donors gave about 10 million reads on average for CD4+ cells. General study results and limits: In CD8+ cells, Simpson's diversity showed no significant difference between patients and controls.

Germline CDR1 and CDR2: SGDLS and YYNGEE. V lost 3 bases, J lost 13 bases, and 23 bases lay in between. There are 15 residues in the CDR3. The chain combines TRBV9 with TRBJ1-5, with D possibly matching TRBD1 (5 bases). The sequence was collected from a human donor in good health, serving as a control. Source material: sorted CD4+, CD8+, or CD8+CD57+ T cells (not recorded which) from PBMCs. The CDR3 DNA is TGTGCCAGCAGCGACGCCGGGACTGTATCCTACGAGCAGCATTTT. Translated: CASSDAGTVSYEQHF.